The next 13 T cell receptor beta chains were all read from a single sample in a study of blood T cell repertoires in COVID-19. The method was immunoSEQ multiplex PCR; TCRdb's version includes in-frame clones alone and lacks a portion of them. This sample has some 88,000 clones, with 70% to 90% found just once. The specimen sequenced was peripheral blood. The receptors derive from a man between 60 and 75 years old with acute or convalescent COVID-19.

This clone was seen a handful of times. The V and J genes are TRBV11-2 and TRBJ2-2; 9 bases align to TRBD1. This CDR3 contains 16 residues. From germline, CDR1 is SGHAT and CDR2 FQNNGV. The V and J ends lost 5 bases and 2 bases, in that order; junction bases with no gene match: 6. The CDR3 sequence is CASSPRDRVNTGELFF. The DNA for the CDR3 is TGTGCCAGCAGCCCACGGGACAGGGTAAACACCGGGGAGCTGTTTTTT.

The chain employs TRBV29-1 and TRBJ2-1; 11 bases match TRBD1. V dropped 6 bases and J dropped 7; count of bases not matched to a gene: 2. Per the germline V gene, CDR1 is SQVTM and CDR2 is ANQGSEA. The CDR3 has 12 amino acids. CDR3 DNA sequence: TGCAGCGTAGGGACAGGGGGAAATGAGCAGTTCTTC. Its translation is CSVGTGGNEQFF.

The rearrangement joins TRBV20-1 to TRBJ2-5; TRBD1 might be the D (6 bases). V gave up 3 bases and J gave up 5 bases, with 16 bases separating them. This CDR3 is built from 14 residues. Germline V CDR1 and CDR2: DFQATT, SNEGSKA (reference sequence). CDR3: CSASPAQGKETQYF. The CDR3 nucleotides are TGCAGTGCTAGTCCGGCACAGGGCAAGGAGACCCAGTACTTC.

J is TRBJ1-2 and V is TRBV5-4, with D possibly matching TRBD1 (6 bases). The CDR3 totals 14 residues. Per germline, CDR1 SGHNT and CDR2 YYREEE (reference sequence). The V end was cut by 4 bases, the J end by 4 bases, with 14 bases between. CDR3 coding DNA: TGTGCCAGCAGCACTAAGACAGGACTCTATGGCTACACCTTC. It encodes CASSTKTGLYGYTF.

The chain employs TRBV5-1 and TRBJ2-5; D ambiguous. Germline V CDR1 and CDR2: SGHRS, YFSETQ. CDR3 length: 15 residues. Trimming cost V 0 bases and J 7 bases, with 16 bases left between them. The CDR3 spells CASSLVSAARGTQYF. The CDR3 region has the DNA TGCGCCAGCAGCTTGGTGTCAGCCGCACGCGGGACCCAGTACTTC.

This chain connects TRBV6-1 to TRBJ2-5; 8 nucleotides agree with TRBD1. CDR3 size: 16 residues. CDR1 and CDR2 (germline): MNHNS, SASEGT. V lost 0 bases, J lost 4 bases, and 7 bases stayed unmatched. The CDR3 spells CASSEARTGWRETQYF. CDR3 nucleotides: TGTGCCAGCAGTGAAGCCCGGACAGGGTGGCGAGAGACCCAGTACTTC.

V is TRBV7-9 and J is TRBJ1-2; weak D call: TRBD1 (5 bases). Trimming took off 4 bases at V and 4 bases at J, with 13 bases between the two ends. The CDR3 spans 14 residues. Germline V gene sequence: CDR1 SEHNR, CDR2 FQNEAQ (reference sequence). This CDR3 reads CASSYLGQTYGYTF. In DNA, the CDR3 is TGTGCCAGCAGCTATTTGGGGCAGACCTATGGCTACACCTTC.

The genes are TRBV5-4 and TRBJ2-2; 9 positions agree with TRBD1. V lost 4 bases and J lost 6; bases outside the gene matches: 10. CDR1 and CDR2 (germline): SGHNT, YYREEE (reference sequence). The CDR3 is 16 amino acids. The CDR3, as DNA: TGTGCCAGCAGCATTAAAGGACAGGGGTGGCCCGGGGAGCTGTTTTTT. Translating it yields CASSIKGQGWPGELFF.

In nucleotides, the CDR3 is TGTGCCAGTAGTGCCAGACAGGGGGGGAACACTGAAGCTTTCTTT. Its protein product is CASSARQGGNTEAFF. V and J are TRBV19 and TRBJ1-1, with TRBD1 matching over 9 bases. The CDR3 totals 15 residues. Germline-derived CDR1 and CDR2 are LNHDA and SQIVND (reference sequence). V gave up 5 bases and J gave up 1 base; unmatched junction bases: 5.

The gene calls are TRBV30 and TRBJ2-3, with 9 bases lining up with TRBD2. Trimming cost V 0 bases and J 2 bases; bases outside gene matches: 3. This CDR3 contains 15 residues. The germline V gene has CDR1 GTSNPN and CDR2 SVGIG (reference sequence). The chain's CDR3 is CAWSVLAGATDTQYF. The DNA of the CDR3 is TGTGCCTGGAGTGTACTAGCGGGCGCCACAGATACGCAGTATTTT. Full variable domain (remainder filled in from reference TRBV30 and TRBJ2-3): SQTIHQWPATLVQPVGSPLSLECTVEGTSNPNLYWYRQAAGRGLQLLFYSVGIGQISSEVPQNLSASRPQDRQFILSSKKLLLSDSGFYLCAWSVLAGATDTQYFGPGTRLTVL.

The chain uses TRBV11-3 and TRBJ2-3; tentative D call: TRBD2 (5 bases). V was cut by 1 base and J by 1 base, with 9 bases left in between. This CDR3 is built from 15 residues. Per the germline V gene, CDR1 is SGHNT and CDR2 is YENEEA. The DNA for the CDR3 is TGTGCCAGCAGCTTAGTCTCCGGGGGCACAGATACGCAGTATTTT. It yields the protein CASSLVSGGTDTQYF.

The J gene is TRBJ1-5, the V gene TRBV6-5; TRBD1 might be the D (6 bases). The CDR3 has 15 amino acids. Germline CDR1 and CDR2: MNHEY and SVGAGI. Deletions cut 6 bases from V and 2 bases from J, with 14 bases between. CDR3 in amino acids: CASRLQGYGNQPQHF. As DNA, the CDR3 is TGTGCCAGCAGATTACAGGGTTATGGCAATCAGCCCCAGCATTTT.

This clone was found a few times. The rearrangement links TRBV29-1 to TRBJ1-3, with D possibly being TRBD1 (5 bases). Trimming stripped 7 bases from V and 3 bases from J, with 10 bases between. The CDR3 is made up of 12 amino acids. Looked up from germline, CDR1 is SQVTM and CDR2 is ANQGSEA. CDR3 region: CSAQGFGNTIYF. For the CDR3, the DNA is TGCAGCGCCCAGGGTTTTGGAAACACCATATATTTT.